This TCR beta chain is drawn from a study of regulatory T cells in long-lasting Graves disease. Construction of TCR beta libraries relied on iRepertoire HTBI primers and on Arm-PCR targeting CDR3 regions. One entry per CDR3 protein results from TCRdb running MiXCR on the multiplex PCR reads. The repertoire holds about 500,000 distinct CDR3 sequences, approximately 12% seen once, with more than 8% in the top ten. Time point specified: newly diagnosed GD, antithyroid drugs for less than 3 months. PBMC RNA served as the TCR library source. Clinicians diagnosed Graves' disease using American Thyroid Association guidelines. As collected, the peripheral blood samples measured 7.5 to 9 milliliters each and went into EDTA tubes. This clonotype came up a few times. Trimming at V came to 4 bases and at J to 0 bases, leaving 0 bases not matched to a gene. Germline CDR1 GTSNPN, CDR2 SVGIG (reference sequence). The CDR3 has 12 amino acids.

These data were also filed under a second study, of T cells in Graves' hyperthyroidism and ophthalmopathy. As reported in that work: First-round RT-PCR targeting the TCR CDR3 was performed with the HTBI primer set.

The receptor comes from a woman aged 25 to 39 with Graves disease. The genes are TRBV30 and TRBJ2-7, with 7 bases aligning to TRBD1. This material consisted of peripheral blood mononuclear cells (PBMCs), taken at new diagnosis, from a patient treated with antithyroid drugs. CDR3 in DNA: TGTGCCTGGACAGGGGGCTCCTACGAGCAGTACTTC. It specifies CAWTGGSYEQYF.